This T cell receptor beta chain derives from a study of blood T cell repertoires in COVID-19. Study background: Both acute and convalescent COVID-19 samples were obtained from the United States, Italy and Spain.

Authors' analysis steps: By means of reference gene primer amplification, nucleated cell counts were estimated. Measured with immunoSEQ multiplex PCR; TCRdb has only the in-frame clones, and not every one. V, J and clone size were drawn from that table, and D and trimming were deduced from the DNA. This sample has about 91,000 clones; 82% occur once, and the top ten carry around 7%. The CDR3 extends over 12 amino acids. Trimming pared 5 bases from V and 9 bases from J, leaving 11 bases between. Germline CDR1 LNHNV, CDR2 YYDKDF (reference sequence). This clonotype was obtained from a man aged 45 to 65 with active or convalescent COVID-19. The genes are TRBV15 and TRBJ2-1; TRBD1 is a possible D gene (5 bases). The sequencing sample was made of peripheral blood. CDR3 amino acids: CATSPGMGEQFF. CDR3 nucleotide sequence: TGTGCCACCAGCCCAGGGATGGGTGAGCAGTTCTTC.